This T cell receptor (beta chain) stems from a study of beta chain features in type 1 diabetes. Overall study findings and caveats: TCRB CDR3s from Type 1 diabetes patients were moderately but significantly shorter in all four CD4+ subsets. TCRB repertoires of naive, central memory and Treg cells appeared more similar among patients than among healthy donors.

In total, each donor contributed a single heparinised blood draw that averaged around 110 mL. Sorting with CD45RO/CCR7/CD25/CD127/CD95/CD27 yielded naive, central memory, regulatory and stem-like memory CD4+ cells. The purity of all sorted populations exceeded 95%. This clone showed up just a few times. Its antigen is as yet unknown. With 0 bases removed from V and 4 bases from J, the gap between germline ends came to 9 bases. The CDR3 loop spans 14 amino acids. Germline-derived CDR1 and CDR2 are SGDLS and YYNGEE. What was sequenced were expressed TCRB transcripts, since all of the isolated RNA had been reverse transcribed. Method: immunoSEQ multiplex PCR; TCRdb's copy keeps in-frame clones and lacks some. In the table there are over 300,000 clones, roughly a tenth of which are singletons.

The TCR was taken from a man aged 25-45 years with type 1 diabetes. The V and J genes are TRBV9 and TRBJ2-3, with TRBD2 as a possible D gene (7 bases). The specimen sequenced was central memory CD4+ T cells from blood. CDR3 protein: CASSVEGGADTQYF. CDR3 in DNA: TGTGCCAGCAGCGTAGAGGGGGGGGCAGATACGCAGTATTTT.